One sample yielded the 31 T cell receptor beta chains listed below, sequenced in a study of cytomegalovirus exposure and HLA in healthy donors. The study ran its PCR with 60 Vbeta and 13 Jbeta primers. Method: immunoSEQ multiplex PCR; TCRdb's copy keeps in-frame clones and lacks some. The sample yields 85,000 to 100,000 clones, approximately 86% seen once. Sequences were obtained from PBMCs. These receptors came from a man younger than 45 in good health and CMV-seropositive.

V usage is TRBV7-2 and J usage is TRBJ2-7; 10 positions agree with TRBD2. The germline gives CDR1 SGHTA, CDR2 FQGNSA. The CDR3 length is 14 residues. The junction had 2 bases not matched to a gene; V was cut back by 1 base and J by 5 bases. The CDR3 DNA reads TGTGCCAGCAGCTTAGTAACTAGCGGGAACGAGCAGTACTTC. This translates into CASSLVTSGNEQYF. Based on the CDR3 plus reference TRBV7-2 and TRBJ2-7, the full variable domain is GAGVSQSPSNKVTEKGKDVELRCDPISGHTALYWYRQSLGQGLEFLIYFQGNSAPDKSGLPSDRFSAERTGGSVSTLTIQRTQQEDSAVYLCASSLVTSGNEQYFGPGTRLTVT.

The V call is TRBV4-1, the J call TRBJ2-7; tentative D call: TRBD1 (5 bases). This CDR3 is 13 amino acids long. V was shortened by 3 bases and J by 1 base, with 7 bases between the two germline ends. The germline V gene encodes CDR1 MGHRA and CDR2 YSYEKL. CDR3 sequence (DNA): TGCGCCAGCAGCCACGACAGTTCCTACGAGCAGTACTTC. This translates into CASSHDSSYEQYF.

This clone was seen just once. CDR3 in DNA: TGTGCCAGCTCCAGGGACAGGGAGAACACCGGGGAGCTGTTTTTT. It translates to CASSRDRENTGELFF. This chain links TRBV18 with TRBJ2-2; 9 bases agree with TRBD1. The germline gives CDR1 KGHSH, CDR2 LQKENI. The CDR3 runs to 15 residues. The V gene end was trimmed by 6 bases and the J gene end by 1 base; junction bases not matched to a gene: 3.

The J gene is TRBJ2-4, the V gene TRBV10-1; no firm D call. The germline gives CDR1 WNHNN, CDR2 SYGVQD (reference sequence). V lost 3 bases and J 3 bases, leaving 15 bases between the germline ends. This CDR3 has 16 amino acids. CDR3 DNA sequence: TGCGCCAGCAGTGACGAACCTTTCGGCGGCAAAAACATTCAGTACTTC. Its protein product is CASSDEPFGGKNIQYF.

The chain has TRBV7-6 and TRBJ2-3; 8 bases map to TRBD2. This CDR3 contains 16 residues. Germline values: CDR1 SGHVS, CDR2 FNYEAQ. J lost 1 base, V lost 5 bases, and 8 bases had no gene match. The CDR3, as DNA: TGTGCCAGCAGCCCCCTTCCGGGACTAGGCACAGATACGCAGTATTTT. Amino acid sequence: CASSPLPGLGTDTQYF.

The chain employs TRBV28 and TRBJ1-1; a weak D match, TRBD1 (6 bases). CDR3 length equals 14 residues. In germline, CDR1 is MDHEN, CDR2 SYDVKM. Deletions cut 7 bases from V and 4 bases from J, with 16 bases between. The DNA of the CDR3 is TGTGCCAGCATGACAGGACCGAGGAGCACTGAAGCTTTCTTT. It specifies CASMTGPRSTEAFF.

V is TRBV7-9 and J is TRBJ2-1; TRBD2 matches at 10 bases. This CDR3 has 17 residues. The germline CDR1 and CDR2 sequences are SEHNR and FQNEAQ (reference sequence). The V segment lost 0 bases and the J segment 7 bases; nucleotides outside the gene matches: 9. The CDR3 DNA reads TGTGCCAGCAGCTTAGCTCCTAGCGGGAGAGGCGGAAATGAGCAGTTCTTC. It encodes CASSLAPSGRGGNEQFF.

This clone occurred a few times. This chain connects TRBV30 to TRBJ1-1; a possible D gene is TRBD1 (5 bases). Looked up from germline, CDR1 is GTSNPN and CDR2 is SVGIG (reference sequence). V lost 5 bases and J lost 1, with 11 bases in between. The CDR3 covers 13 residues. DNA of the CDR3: TGTGCCTGGGGGATGGGGGGGAACACTGAAGCTTTCTTT. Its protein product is CAWGMGGNTEAFF.

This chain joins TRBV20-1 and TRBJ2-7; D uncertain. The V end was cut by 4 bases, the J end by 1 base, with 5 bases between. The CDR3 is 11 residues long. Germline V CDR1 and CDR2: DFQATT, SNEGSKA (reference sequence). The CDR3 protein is CSAKISYEQYF. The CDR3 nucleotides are TGCAGTGCTAAAATATCCTACGAGCAGTACTTC.

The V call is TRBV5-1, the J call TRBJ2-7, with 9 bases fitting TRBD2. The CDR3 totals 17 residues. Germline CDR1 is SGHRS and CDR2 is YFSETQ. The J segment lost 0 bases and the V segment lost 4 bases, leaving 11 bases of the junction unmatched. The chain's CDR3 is CASSPTASGTHSYEQYF. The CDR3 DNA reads TGCGCCAGCAGCCCCACGGCTAGCGGGACCCACTCCTACGAGCAGTACTTC.

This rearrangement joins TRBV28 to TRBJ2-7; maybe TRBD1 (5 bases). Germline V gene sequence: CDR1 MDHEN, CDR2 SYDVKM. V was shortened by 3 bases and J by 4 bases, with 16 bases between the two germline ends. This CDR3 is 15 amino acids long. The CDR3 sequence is CASSLSARASYEQYF. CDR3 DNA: TGTGCCAGCAGTTTGAGTGCCAGGGCCTCGTACGAGCAGTACTTC.

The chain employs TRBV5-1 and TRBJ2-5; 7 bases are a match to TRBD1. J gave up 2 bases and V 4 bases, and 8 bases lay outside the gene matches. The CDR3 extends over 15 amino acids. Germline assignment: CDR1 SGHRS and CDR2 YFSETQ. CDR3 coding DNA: TGCGCCAGCAGCCAAAACAGGGGATGGCAAGAGACCCAGTACTTC. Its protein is CASSQNRGWQETQYF.

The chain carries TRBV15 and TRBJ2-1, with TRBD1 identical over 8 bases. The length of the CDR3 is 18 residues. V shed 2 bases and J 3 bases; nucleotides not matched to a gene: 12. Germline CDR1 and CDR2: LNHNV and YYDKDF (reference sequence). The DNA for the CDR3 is TGTGCCACCAGCAGAATGCCCGGGACAGGCAGTATCTACAATGAGCAGTTCTTC. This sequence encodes CATSRMPGTGSIYNEQFF.

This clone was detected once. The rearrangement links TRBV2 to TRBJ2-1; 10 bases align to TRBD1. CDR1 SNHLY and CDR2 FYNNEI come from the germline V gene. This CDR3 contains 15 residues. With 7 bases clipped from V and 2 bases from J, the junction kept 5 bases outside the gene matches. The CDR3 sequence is CASNEGQGTYNEQFF. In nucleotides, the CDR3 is TGTGCCAGCAACGAGGGACAGGGGACCTACAATGAGCAGTTCTTC.

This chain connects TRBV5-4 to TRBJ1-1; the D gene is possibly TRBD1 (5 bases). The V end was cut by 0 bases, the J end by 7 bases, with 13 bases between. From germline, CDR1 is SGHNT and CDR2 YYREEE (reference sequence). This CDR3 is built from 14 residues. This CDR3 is CASSLALGQGEAFF. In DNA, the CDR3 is TGTGCCAGCAGCTTGGCCCTAGGACAAGGTGAAGCTTTCTTT.

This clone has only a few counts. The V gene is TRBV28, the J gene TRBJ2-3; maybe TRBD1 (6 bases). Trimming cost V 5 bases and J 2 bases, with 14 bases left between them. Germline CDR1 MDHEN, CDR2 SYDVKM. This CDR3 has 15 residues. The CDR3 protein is CASSLRQAYTDTQYF. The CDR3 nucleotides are TGTGCCAGCAGTCTCCGACAGGCGTACACAGATACGCAGTATTTT.

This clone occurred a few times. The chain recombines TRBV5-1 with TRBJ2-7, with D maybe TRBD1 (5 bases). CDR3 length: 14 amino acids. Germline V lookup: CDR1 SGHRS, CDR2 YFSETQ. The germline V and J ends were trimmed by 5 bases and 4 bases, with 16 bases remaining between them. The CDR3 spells CASSSAQGGYEQYF. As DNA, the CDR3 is TGCGCCAGCAGTAGTGCCCAGGGTGGATACGAGCAGTACTTC.

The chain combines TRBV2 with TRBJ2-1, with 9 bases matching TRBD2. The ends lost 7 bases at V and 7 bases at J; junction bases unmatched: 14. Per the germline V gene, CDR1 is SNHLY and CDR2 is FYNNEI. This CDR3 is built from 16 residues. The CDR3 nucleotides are TGTGCCAGCACCTCTAGGGGGACTAGCTTCGGAAATGAGCAGTTCTTC. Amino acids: CASTSRGTSFGNEQFF.

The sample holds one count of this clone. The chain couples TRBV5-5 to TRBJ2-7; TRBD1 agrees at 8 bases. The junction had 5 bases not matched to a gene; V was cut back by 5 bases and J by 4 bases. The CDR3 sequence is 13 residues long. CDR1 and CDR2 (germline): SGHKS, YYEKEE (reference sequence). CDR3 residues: CASRATGAYEQYF. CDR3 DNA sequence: TGTGCCAGCAGGGCGACAGGGGCTTACGAGCAGTACTTC.

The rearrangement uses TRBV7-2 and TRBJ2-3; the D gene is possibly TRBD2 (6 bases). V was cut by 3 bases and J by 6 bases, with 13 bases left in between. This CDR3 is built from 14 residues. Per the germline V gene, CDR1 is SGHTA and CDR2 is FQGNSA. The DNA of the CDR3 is TGTGCCAGCAGCTTGGGGACTGATCTCGATACGCAGTATTTT. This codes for CASSLGTDLDTQYF.

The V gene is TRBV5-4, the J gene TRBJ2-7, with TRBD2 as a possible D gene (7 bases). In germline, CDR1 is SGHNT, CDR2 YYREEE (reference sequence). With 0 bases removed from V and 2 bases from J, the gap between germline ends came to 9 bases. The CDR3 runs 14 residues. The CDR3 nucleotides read TGTGCCAGCAGCTTGGGGGGGGGCCCCTACGAGCAGTACTTC. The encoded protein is CASSLGGGPYEQYF.

The CDR3 loop reads CASRLTFLNTEAFF. CDR3 bases: TGTGCCAGCAGGCTGACATTCTTGAACACTGAAGCTTTCTTT. The chain combines TRBV2 with TRBJ1-1; D is undetermined. This CDR3 region has 14 residues. V dropped 6 bases and J dropped 0 bases, with 11 bases sitting between them. Per the germline V gene, CDR1 is SNHLY and CDR2 is FYNNEI.

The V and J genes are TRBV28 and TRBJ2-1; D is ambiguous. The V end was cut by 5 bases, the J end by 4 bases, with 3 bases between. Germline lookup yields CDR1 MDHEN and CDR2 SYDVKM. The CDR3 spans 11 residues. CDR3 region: CASSPYNEQFF. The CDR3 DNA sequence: TGTGCCAGCAGTCCTTACAATGAGCAGTTCTTC.

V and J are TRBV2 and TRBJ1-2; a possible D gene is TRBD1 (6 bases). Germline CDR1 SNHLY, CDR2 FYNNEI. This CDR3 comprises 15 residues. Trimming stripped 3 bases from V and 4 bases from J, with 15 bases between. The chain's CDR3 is CASSDNRAFGYGYTF. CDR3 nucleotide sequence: TGTGCCAGCAGTGATAACAGGGCCTTTGGCTATGGCTACACCTTC.

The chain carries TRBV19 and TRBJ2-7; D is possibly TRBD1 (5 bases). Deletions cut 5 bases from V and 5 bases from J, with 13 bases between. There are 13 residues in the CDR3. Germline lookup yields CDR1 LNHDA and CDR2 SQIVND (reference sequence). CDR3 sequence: CASSSTGFHEQYF. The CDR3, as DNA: TGTGCCAGTAGTTCTACAGGTTTTCACGAGCAGTACTTC.

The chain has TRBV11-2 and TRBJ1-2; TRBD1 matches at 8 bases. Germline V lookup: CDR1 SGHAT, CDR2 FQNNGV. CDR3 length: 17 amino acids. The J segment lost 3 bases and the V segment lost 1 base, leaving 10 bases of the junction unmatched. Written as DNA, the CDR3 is TGTGCCAGCAGCTTAGCCCCCCGACAGGGGAATTACTATGGCTACACCTTC. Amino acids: CASSLAPRQGNYYGYTF.

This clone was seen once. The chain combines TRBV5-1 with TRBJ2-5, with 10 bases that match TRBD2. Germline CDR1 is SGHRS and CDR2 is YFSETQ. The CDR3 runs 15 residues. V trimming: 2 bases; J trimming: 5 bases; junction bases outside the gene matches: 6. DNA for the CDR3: TGCGCCAGCAGCTTAGGGCTAGCGGGAGTGGAGACCCAGTACTTC. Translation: CASSLGLAGVETQYF.

The CDR3, as DNA: TGTGCCAGCAGCCTCGGGACAGCTTACAATGAGCAGTTCTTC. It specifies CASSLGTAYNEQFF. The J gene is TRBJ2-1, the V gene TRBV5-8; 7 bases are shared with TRBD1. The CDR3 loop spans 14 amino acids. Trimming cost V 4 bases and J 4 bases; bases outside gene matches: 5. Germline V gene sequence: CDR1 SGHTS, CDR2 YDEGEE.

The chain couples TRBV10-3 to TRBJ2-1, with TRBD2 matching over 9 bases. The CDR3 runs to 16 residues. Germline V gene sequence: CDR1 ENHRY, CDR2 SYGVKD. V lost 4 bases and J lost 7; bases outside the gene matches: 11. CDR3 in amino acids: CAISVGEAGGVNEQFF. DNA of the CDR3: TGTGCCATCAGTGTGGGAGAAGCGGGAGGTGTGAATGAGCAGTTCTTC.

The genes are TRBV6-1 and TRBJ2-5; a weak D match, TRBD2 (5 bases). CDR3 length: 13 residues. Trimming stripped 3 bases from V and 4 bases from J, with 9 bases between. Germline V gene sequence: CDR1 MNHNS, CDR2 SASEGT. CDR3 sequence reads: CASSESGLETQYF. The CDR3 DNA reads TGTGCCAGCAGTGAGTCCGGACTAGAGACCCAGTACTTC.

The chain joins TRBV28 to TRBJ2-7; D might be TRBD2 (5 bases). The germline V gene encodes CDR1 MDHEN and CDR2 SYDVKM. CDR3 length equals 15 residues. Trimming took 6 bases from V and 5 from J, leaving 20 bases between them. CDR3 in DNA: TGTGCCAGCAGCTCACCCTCAGAGGGAAAGAACGAGCAGTACTTC. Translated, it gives CASSSPSEGKNEQYF.